Presented here are 29 T cell receptor beta chains from one specimen sequenced in a study of follicular helper T cells after annual influenza vaccination. Here immunoSEQ multiplex PCR was the method, and the copy in TCRdb shows in-frame clones only, minus some. The sample comprises about 11,000 clones, around 80% of which are singletons, and about 0.95% rests with the top ten. Sequencing was performed on CXCR5- memory CD4+ T cells sorted from blood, taken 6 weeks after influenza vaccination. These receptors were taken from an adult who received the influenza vaccine.

The rearrangement uses TRBV4-3 and TRBJ1-5, with TRBD1 as a possible D gene (5 bases). The CDR3 has 16 amino acids. Trimming removed 2 bases at V and 2 bases at J, with 13 bases between. The germline CDR1 and CDR2 sequences are LGHNA and YSLEER. The CDR3 here is CASSQRLGGGNQPQHF. CDR3 DNA sequence: TGCGCCAGCAGCCAACGATTGGGGGGTGGCAATCAGCCCCAGCATTTT.

The CDR3 is CASSPDRISGNTIYF. The CDR3 bases are TGTGCCAGCTCACCGGACAGAATCTCTGGAAACACCATATATTTT. The rearrangement uses TRBV18 and TRBJ1-3; the D gene is possibly TRBD1 (6 bases). Trimming removed 3 bases from V and 0 bases from J, with 9 bases in between. The germline CDR1 and CDR2 sequences are KGHSH and LQKENI. The CDR3 covers 15 residues.

The CDR3 bases are TGCGCCAGCAGCCAAGAGCAGACAGGGTTGGGAGCTTTCTTT. It specifies CASSQEQTGLGAFF. V and J are TRBV4-1 and TRBJ1-1, with 7 bases lining up with TRBD1. This CDR3 comprises 14 residues. Germline V gene sequence: CDR1 MGHRA, CDR2 YSYEKL. V gave up 0 bases and J gave up 10 bases; unmatched junction bases: 8.

CDR3 DNA sequence: TGTGCCAAAGGAGGGGGCGCCGGGGAGCTGTTTTTT. Translated: CAKGGGAGELFF. The chain couples TRBV19 to TRBJ2-2; possible D gene TRBD1, 7 bases. V was shortened by 10 bases and J by 6 bases, with 12 bases between the two germline ends. The CDR3 loop spans 12 amino acids. CDR1 LNHDA and CDR2 SQIVND come from the germline V gene (reference sequence).

This chain uses TRBV9 with TRBJ1-1, with unresolved D. Germline-derived CDR1 and CDR2 are SGDLS and YYNGEE. Trimming shortened V by 0 bases and J by 6 bases, and 9 bases separated the two germline ends. This CDR3 is built from 13 residues. CDR3 amino acids: CASSVGKGAEAFF. The CDR3 region has the DNA TGTGCCAGCAGCGTAGGCAAGGGCGCTGAAGCTTTCTTT.

The chain combines TRBV2 with TRBJ2-1; TRBD1 matches 7 bases. The V segment lost 5 bases and the J segment 7 bases; nucleotides outside the gene matches: 11. The CDR3 is made up of 15 amino acids. CDR1 and CDR2 from the germline V gene are SNHLY and FYNNEI. In nucleotides, the CDR3 is TGTGCCAGCAGTCCCTACGGACAGGTTGATAATGAGCAGTTCTTC. Translating gives CASSPYGQVDNEQFF.

This chain uses TRBV29-1 with TRBJ1-2; TRBD1 is a possible D gene (6 bases). The V end lost 5 bases, the J end lost 1 base, and 8 bases lay between the germline ends. This CDR3 is 12 amino acids long. CDR1 is SQVTM and CDR2 is ANQGSEA in the germline V gene. The CDR3 sequence: CSVQDSNYGYTF. CDR3 bases: TGCAGCGTTCAGGACAGTAACTATGGCTACACCTTC.

This chain links TRBV19 with TRBJ2-4, with D perhaps TRBD1 (5 bases). Germline lookup yields CDR1 LNHDA and CDR2 SQIVND (reference sequence). V dropped 5 bases and J dropped 0 bases, with 14 bases sitting between them. This CDR3 has 16 residues. The CDR3 sequence: CASSSWGGLAKNIQYF. The CDR3 coding sequence is TGTGCCAGTAGTTCTTGGGGCGGCTTAGCCAAAAACATTCAGTACTTC.

The chain couples TRBV7-3 to TRBJ1-1; no clear D. The ends were cut back, 2 bases at V and 1 base at J, with 8 bases in the middle. The CDR3 extends over 14 amino acids. The V gene's germline CDR1 is SGHTA and CDR2 FQGTGA. CDR3 residues: CASSLRAPNTEAFF. CDR3 bases: TGTGCCAGCAGCTTACGGGCCCCGAACACTGAAGCTTTCTTT.

V gene TRBV19 combines with J gene TRBJ2-3, with D tentatively TRBD1 (6 bases). V lost 5 bases to trimming and J lost 2 bases, with 14 bases between them. CDR1 LNHDA and CDR2 SQIVND come from the germline V gene (reference sequence). The CDR3 totals 15 residues. The DNA of the CDR3 is TGTGCCAGTAGTCTGGGGCAGGGGATCACAGATACGCAGTATTTT. Translated, it gives CASSLGQGITDTQYF.

The genes are TRBV19 and TRBJ1-3; D is ambiguous. Deletions cut 7 bases from V and 0 bases from J, with 10 bases between. The CDR3 totals 14 residues. CDR1 is LNHDA and CDR2 is SQIVND in the germline V gene (reference sequence). CDR3 sequence reads: CASNGPNSGNTIYF. The CDR3 bases are TGTGCCAGTAACGGGCCGAACTCTGGAAACACCATATATTTT. Supplemented by reference TRBV19 and TRBJ1-3, the full variable domain reads DGGITQSPKYLFRKEGQNVTLSCEQNLNHDAMYWYRQDPGQGLRLIYYSQIVNDFQKGDIAEGYSVSREKKESFPLTVTSAQKNPTAFYLCASNGPNSGNTIYFGEGSWLTVV.

This chain links TRBV15 with TRBJ1-1; 12 bases fit TRBD1. This CDR3 has 16 residues. V lost 5 bases to trimming and J lost 0 bases; unmatched junction nucleotides: 4. CDR1 LNHNV and CDR2 YYDKDF come from the germline V gene (reference sequence). The CDR3 DNA follows: TGTGCCACCAGCCGAGGGACAGGGGGCGTGAACACTGAAGCTTTCTTT. Its translation is CATSRGTGGVNTEAFF.

The J gene is TRBJ1-5, the V gene TRBV7-5; the table's D call TRBD1 went unverified against the DNA. TRBV7-5 is assigned pseudogene status. The CDR3 spans 20 residues. In DNA, the CDR3 is TGTGTCAGAAGCTTAGCCCACCGACGAAGACAGGGGGCGGCGGATCAGCCCCAGCATTTT. Protein: CVRSLAHRRRQGAADQPQHF.

This sequence joins TRBV7-2 and TRBJ1-1; possibly TRBD1 for D (6 bases). Germline V gene lookup returns CDR1 SGHTA and CDR2 FQGNSA. Trimming cost V 7 bases and J 5 bases, with 20 bases left between them. The CDR3 totals 15 residues. The CDR3 sequence is CASTEQTGRYTEAFF. The CDR3 DNA follows: TGTGCCAGCACCGAACAAACAGGGAGGTATACTGAAGCTTTCTTT.

The genes are TRBV7-6 and TRBJ1-5; no clear D gene. V was shortened by 5 bases and J by 9 bases, with 11 bases between the two germline ends. The CDR3 totals 12 residues. Germline CDR1 SGHVS, CDR2 FNYEAQ. The CDR3 DNA reads as TGTGCCAGCAGCCAAGATCGTGGGCCCCAGCATTTT. As protein: CASSQDRGPQHF.

Points on this clone: One end of the junction varies from germline; a read error may be responsible. The rearrangement uses TRBV6-4 and TRBJ1-1, with a weak D call TRBD1 (5 bases). CDR3 length: 15 residues. Germline CDR1 reads MRHNA; CDR2 reads SNTAGT. CDR3 DNA: TGTGCCAGCAGTTACTCGGGAATAGGGGACACTGAAGCTTTCTTT. Amino acids: CASSYSGIGDTEAFF.

The chain combines TRBV18 with TRBJ1-1; D is unresolved. Germline V lookup: CDR1 KGHSH, CDR2 LQKENI. V was clipped by 0 bases and J by 0 bases, with 2 bases between them. The CDR3 runs to 13 residues. CDR3 sequence: CASSPPLNTEAFF. Written as DNA, the CDR3 is TGTGCCAGCTCACCACCGCTGAACACTGAAGCTTTCTTT.

The chain combines TRBV29-1 with TRBJ2-3; 8 bases agree with TRBD2. The germline CDR1 and CDR2 sequences are SQVTM and ANQGSEA. V was clipped by 6 bases and J by 0 bases; unmatched bases: 20. The CDR3 extends over 19 amino acids. The CDR3 nucleotides read TGCAGCGTGTTAAGCGGGGGTGACTTATATAAACTTAGCACAGATACGCAGTATTTT. This sequence encodes CSVLSGGDLYKLSTDTQYF.

This chain joins TRBV10-3 and TRBJ1-1; D gene unclear. V lost 8 bases to trimming and J lost 1 base, with 11 bases between them. In germline, CDR1 is ENHRY, CDR2 SYGVKD. The length of the CDR3 is 13 residues. The CDR3 loop is CAIRGSTNTEAFF. CDR3 sequence (DNA): TGTGCCATCCGAGGCTCTACGAACACTGAAGCTTTCTTT.

The chain uses TRBV4-3 and TRBJ1-2, with a tentative D call TRBD1 (6 bases). The germline V and J ends were trimmed by 0 bases and 4 bases, with 12 bases remaining between them. Germline assignment: CDR1 LGHNA and CDR2 YSLEER. The CDR3 spans 15 residues. For the CDR3, the DNA is TGCGCCAGCAGCCAAGAACAGGGTTTGAGCTATGGCTACACCTTC. Translating gives CASSQEQGLSYGYTF.

This clone was picked up one time. The chain has TRBV11-2 and TRBJ2-3; D is possibly TRBD1 or TRBD2 (6 bases each). The CDR3 is made up of 13 amino acids. The ends were cut back, 5 bases at V and 13 bases at J, with 19 bases in the middle. The germline CDR1 and CDR2 sequences are SGHAT and FQNNGV. The CDR3 loop is CASSRPGAILKYF. CDR3 DNA sequence: TGTGCCAGCAGCCGACCGGGGGCTATCTTGAAGTATTTT.

The chain combines TRBV4-3 with TRBJ2-3, with D perhaps given as TRBD1 or TRBD2 (5 bases each). The CDR3 extends over 16 amino acids. The V end lost 4 bases, the J end lost 1 base, and 15 bases lay between the germline ends. Germline V gene lookup returns CDR1 LGHNA and CDR2 YSLEER. Here the CDR3 DNA reads TGCGCCAGCAGCCCCGGGGCAGCATTGGGCACAGATACGCAGTATTTT. It translates to CASSPGAALGTDTQYF.

This chain joins TRBV15 and TRBJ2-7; 12 bases agree with TRBD2. The CDR3 covers 17 residues. Germline CDR1 LNHNV, CDR2 YYDKDF (reference sequence). J lost 0 bases, V lost 0 bases, and 3 bases had no gene match. CDR3 loop: CATSRELAGGNSYEQYF. The CDR3, as DNA: TGTGCCACCAGCAGAGAACTAGCGGGGGGCAACTCCTACGAGCAGTACTTC.

The genes are TRBV5-1 and TRBJ2-6, with D uncertain. V was pared by 0 bases and J by 0 bases, with 7 bases between. Germline CDR1 and CDR2: SGHRS and YFSETQ. This CDR3 has 16 amino acids. Here the CDR3 reads CASSLAGHSGANVLTF. Here the CDR3 DNA reads TGCGCCAGCAGCTTGGCGGGTCACTCTGGGGCCAACGTCCTGACTTTC.

The chain is built from TRBV6-5 and TRBJ2-3; 8 bases are a match to TRBD1. The CDR3 covers 14 residues. Germline-derived CDR1 and CDR2 are MNHEY and SVGAGI. V was pared by 5 bases and J by 6 bases, with 7 bases of the junction left unmatched. This CDR3 is CASSRADRVDTQYF. The CDR3 DNA reads as TGTGCCAGCAGTAGGGCGGACAGGGTGGATACGCAGTATTTT.

The CDR3 here is CASSPIASEQYF. The CDR3 region has the DNA TGTGCCAGCTCACCAATAGCGAGCGAGCAGTACTTC. The genes are TRBV18 and TRBJ2-7, with D perhaps matching TRBD2 (5 bases). Germline V gene data show CDR1 as KGHSH and CDR2 as LQKENI. V was trimmed by 2 bases and J by 6 bases, leaving 8 bases between them. The CDR3 runs 12 residues.

The rearrangement joins TRBV11-3 to TRBJ2-1; no firm D call. In germline, CDR1 is SGHNT, CDR2 YENEEA. CDR3 length equals 12 residues. V lost 5 bases and J 3 bases, leaving 5 bases between the germline ends. CDR3: CASSMDYNEQFF. The CDR3 DNA is TGTGCCAGCAGCATGGACTACAATGAGCAGTTCTTC. Supplemented by reference TRBV11-3 and TRBJ2-1, the full variable domain reads EAGVVQSPRYKIIEKKQPVAFWCNPISGHNTLYWYLQNLGQGPELLIRYENEEAVDDSQLPKDRFSAERLKGVDSTLKIQPAELGDSAVYLCASSMDYNEQFFGPGTRLTVL.

The chain couples TRBV6-6 to TRBJ1-4, with D possibly matching TRBD1 (6 bases). This CDR3 comprises 13 residues. Trimming stripped 7 bases from V and 5 bases from J, with 11 bases between. From germline, CDR1 is MNHNY and CDR2 SVGAGI (reference sequence). The CDR3 region is CASKGRGNEKLFF. The CDR3 DNA sequence: TGTGCCAGCAAAGGCAGGGGAAATGAAAAACTGTTTTTT.

This clone was picked up one time. CDR3 sequence reads: CASSLFSSGVSTDTQYF. The CDR3 bases are TGTGCCAGCAGCTTATTTTCTAGCGGGGTTAGCACAGATACGCAGTATTTT. The chain combines TRBV7-2 with TRBJ2-3; 9 bases align to TRBD2. Germline lookup yields CDR1 SGHTA and CDR2 FQGNSA. After removal of 2 bases from V and 0 bases from J, the junction contained 6 bases not matched to a gene. This CDR3 is 17 amino acids long.